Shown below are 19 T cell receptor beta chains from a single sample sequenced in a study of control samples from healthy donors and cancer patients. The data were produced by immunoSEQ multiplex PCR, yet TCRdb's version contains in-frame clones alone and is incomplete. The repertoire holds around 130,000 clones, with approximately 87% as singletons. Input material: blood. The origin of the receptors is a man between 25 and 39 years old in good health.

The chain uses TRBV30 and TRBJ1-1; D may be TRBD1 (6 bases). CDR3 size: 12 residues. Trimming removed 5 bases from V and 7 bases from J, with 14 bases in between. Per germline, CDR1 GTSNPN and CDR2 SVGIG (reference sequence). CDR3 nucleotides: TGTGCCTGGGGCCCACAGGGACTTGAAGCTTTCTTT. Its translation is CAWGPQGLEAFF.

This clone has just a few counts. CDR3 sequence: CASSAETLTEAFF. The CDR3 DNA follows: TGCGCCAGCAGCGCGGAAACACTCACGGAAGCTTTCTTT. V and J are TRBV5-1 and TRBJ1-1; the D is unclear. V lost 4 bases, J lost 8 bases, and 15 bases lay in between. Germline lookup yields CDR1 SGHRS and CDR2 YFSETQ. CDR3 length: 13 residues.

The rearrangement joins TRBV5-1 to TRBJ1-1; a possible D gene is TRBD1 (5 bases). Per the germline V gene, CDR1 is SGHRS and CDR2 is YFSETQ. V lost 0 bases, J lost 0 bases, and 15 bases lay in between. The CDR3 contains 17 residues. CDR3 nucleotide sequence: TGCGCCAGCAGCTTGGGGGGACGGCCTATACTGAACACTGAAGCTTTCTTT. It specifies CASSLGGRPILNTEAFF.

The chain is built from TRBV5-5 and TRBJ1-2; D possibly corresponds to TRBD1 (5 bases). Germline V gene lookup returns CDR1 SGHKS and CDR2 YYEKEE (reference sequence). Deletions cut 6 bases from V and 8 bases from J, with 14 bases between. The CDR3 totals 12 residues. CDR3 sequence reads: CASTMGPRGYTF. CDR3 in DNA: TGTGCCAGCACCATGGGACCGAGGGGCTACACCTTC.

The CDR3 DNA is TGTGCCAGCAGTTGGGACAGGGAGACCCAGTACTTC. This codes for CASSWDRETQYF. The chain employs TRBV6-2 or TRBV6-3 and TRBJ2-5; 8 positions agree with TRBD1. The J segment lost 5 bases and the V segment lost 4 bases, leaving 0 bases of the junction unmatched. CDR3 length: 12 amino acids. Germline-derived CDR1 and CDR2 are MNHEY and SVGEGT.

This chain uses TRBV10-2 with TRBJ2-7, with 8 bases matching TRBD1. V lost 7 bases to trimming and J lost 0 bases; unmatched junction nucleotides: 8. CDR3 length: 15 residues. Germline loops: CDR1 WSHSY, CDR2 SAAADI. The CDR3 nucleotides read TGCGCCAGCATTGGACAGGGTTCGAGCTCCTACGAGCAGTACTTC. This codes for CASIGQGSSSYEQYF.

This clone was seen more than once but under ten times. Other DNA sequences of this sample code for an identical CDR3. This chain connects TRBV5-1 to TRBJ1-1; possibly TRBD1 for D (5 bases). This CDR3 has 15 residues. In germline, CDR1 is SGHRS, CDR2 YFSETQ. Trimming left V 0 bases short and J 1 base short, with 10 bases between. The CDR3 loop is CASSLGGTGNTEAFF. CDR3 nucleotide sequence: TGCGCCAGCAGCTTGGGGGGGACCGGGAACACTGAAGCTTTCTTT.

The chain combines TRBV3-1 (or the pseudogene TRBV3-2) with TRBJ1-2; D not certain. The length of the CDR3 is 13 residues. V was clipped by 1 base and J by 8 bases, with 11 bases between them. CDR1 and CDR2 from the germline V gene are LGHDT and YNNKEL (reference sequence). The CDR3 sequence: CASSQGSPGGYTF. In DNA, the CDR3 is TGTGCCAGCAGCCAAGGCAGTCCCGGGGGCTACACCTTC.

The CDR3 bases are TGTGCCAGCTCCATTGGGCCTCAGGGGACTGAAGCTTTCTTT. This codes for CASSIGPQGTEAFF. The V and J genes are TRBV2 and TRBJ1-1, with D maybe TRBD1 (6 bases). Trimming cost V 8 bases and J 5 bases, with 18 bases left between them. The CDR3 has 14 residues. Germline V gives CDR1 SNHLY, CDR2 FYNNEI.

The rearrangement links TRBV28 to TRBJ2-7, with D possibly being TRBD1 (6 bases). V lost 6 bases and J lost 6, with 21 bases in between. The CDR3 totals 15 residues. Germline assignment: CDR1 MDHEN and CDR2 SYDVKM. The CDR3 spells CASRTSGTSVLEQYF. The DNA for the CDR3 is TGTGCCAGCAGAACTTCCGGGACATCAGTCCTCGAGCAGTACTTC.

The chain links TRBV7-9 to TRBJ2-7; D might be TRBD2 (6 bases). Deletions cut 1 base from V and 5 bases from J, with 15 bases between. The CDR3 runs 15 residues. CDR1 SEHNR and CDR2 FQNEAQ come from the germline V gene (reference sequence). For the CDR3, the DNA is TGTGCCAGCAGCTTAGTACTCGGGGGTCTGGACGAGCAGTACTTC. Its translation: CASSLVLGGLDEQYF.

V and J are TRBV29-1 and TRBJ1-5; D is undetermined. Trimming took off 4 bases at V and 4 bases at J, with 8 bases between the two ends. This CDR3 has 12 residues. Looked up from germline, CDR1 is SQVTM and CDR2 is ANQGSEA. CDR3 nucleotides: TGCAGCGTTGGCTCGGGAAATCAGCCCCAGCATTTT. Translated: CSVGSGNQPQHF.

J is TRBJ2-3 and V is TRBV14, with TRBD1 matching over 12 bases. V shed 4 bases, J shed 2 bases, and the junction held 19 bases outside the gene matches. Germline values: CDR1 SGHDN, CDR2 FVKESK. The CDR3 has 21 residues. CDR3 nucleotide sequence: TGTGCCAGCAGCCTGTTCTTGGCCCGGGACAGGGGGCGAGGGCACACAGATACGCAGTATTTT. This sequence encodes CASSLFLARDRGRGHTDTQYF. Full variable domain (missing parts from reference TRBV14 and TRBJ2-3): EAGVTQFPSHSVIEKGQTVTLRCDPISGHDNLYWYRRVMGKEIKFLLHFVKESKQDESGMPNNRFLAERTGGTYSTLKVQPAELEDSGVYFCASSLFLARDRGRGHTDTQYFGPGTRLTVL.

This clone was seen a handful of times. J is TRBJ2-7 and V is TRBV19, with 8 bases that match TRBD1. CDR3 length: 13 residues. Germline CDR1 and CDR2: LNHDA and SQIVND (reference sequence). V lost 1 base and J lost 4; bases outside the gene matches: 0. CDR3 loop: CASSIGTGYEQYF. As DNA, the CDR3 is TGTGCCAGTAGTATAGGGACAGGGTACGAGCAGTACTTC.

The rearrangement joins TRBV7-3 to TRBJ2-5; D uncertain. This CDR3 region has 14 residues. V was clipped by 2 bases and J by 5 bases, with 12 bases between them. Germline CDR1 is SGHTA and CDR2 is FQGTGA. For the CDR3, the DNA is TGTGCCAGCAGCTTAGGGCCCACGACCGAGACCCAGTACTTC. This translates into CASSLGPTTETQYF. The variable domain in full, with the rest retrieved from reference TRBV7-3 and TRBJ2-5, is GAGVSQTPSNKVTEKGKYVELRCDPISGHTALYWYRQSLGQGPEFLIYFQGTGAADDSGLPNDRFFAVRPEGSVSTLKIQRTERGDSAVYLCASSLGPTTETQYFGPGTRLLVL.

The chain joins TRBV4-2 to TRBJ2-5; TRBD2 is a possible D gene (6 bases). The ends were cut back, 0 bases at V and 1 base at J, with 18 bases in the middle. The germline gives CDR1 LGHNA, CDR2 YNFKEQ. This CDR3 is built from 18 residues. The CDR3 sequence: CASSQDLTGAGRQETQYF. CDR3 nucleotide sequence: TGTGCCAGCAGCCAAGATCTAACGGGCGCGGGGCGCCAAGAGACCCAGTACTTC.

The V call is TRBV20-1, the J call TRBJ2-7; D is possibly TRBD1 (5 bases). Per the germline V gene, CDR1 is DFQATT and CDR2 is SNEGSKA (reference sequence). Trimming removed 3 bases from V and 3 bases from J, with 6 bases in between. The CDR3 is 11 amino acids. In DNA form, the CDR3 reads TGCAGTGCTAGTGACAGCTACGAGCAGTACTTC. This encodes CSASDSYEQYF.

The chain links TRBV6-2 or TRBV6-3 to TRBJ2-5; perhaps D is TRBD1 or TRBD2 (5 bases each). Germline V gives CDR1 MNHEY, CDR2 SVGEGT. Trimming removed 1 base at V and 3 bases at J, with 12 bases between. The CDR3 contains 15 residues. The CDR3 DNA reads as TGTGCCAGCAGTTACTACGGGGCCGGGAAAGAGACCCAGTACTTC. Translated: CASSYYGAGKETQYF.

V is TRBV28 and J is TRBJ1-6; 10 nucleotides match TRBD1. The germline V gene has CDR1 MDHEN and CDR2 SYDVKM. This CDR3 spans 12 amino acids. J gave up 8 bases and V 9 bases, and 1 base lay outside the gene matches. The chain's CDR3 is CASGQGDSPLHF. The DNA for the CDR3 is TGTGCCAGTGGACAGGGGGATTCACCCCTCCACTTT.